The sequence of this TCR beta chain was determined in a study of shared clonotypes between healthy human individuals. The CDR3 covers 16 residues. In the naive CD8 group, cells lacked CD45RO and were positively selected for CCR7, so terminally differentiated effector memory CD45RA+ cells were left out. The study ran the assay at deep level. Repertoires were generated with immunoSEQ multiplex PCR, while TCRdb's copy carries only in-frame clones and drops some. The sample includes roughly 2 million clones, about 95% seen only once; the top ten take approximately 1.2%. This chain joins TRBV12-2 and TRBJ2-6. TRBV12-2 is flagged as a pseudogene. Material: naive CD8+ T cells sorted from blood. The clonotype comes from a man aged 18 to 35 in good health. The CDR3 sequence is CASRLVGRAGANVLTF. CDR3 DNA: TGTGCAAGTCGCTTAGTGGGTCGTGCTGGGGCCAACGTCCTGACTTTC.